The entry below describes one T cell receptor beta chain. Germline CDR1 reads GTSNPN; CDR2 reads SVGIG (reference sequence). This CDR3 region has 14 residues. The V segment lost 4 bases and the J segment 2 bases; nucleotides outside the gene matches: 2. This specimen belongs to a study of blood T cell repertoires in COVID-19. Study as a whole: Italy, Spain and the United States were the sources of the convalescent and acute COVID-19 samples. PBMCs, B-cell-depleted T cells, or T cells provided the cDNA or gDNA that made up the material.

As handled by the study authors: Amplified reference gene primers provided the basis for estimating nucleated cell counts. Profiled with immunoSEQ multiplex PCR; TCRdb holds only in-frame clones, not every one. V and J calls and clone size follow that table, whereas D and trimming were derived from the DNA. The repertoire has 250,000 or so clones, 84% of them found once; the top ten carry less than 2%. The chain joins TRBV30 to TRBJ2-1; 10 bases match TRBD2. This receptor was obtained from a woman aged 40 to 49 who had recovered from COVID-19. Source material: peripheral blood. CDR3: CAWTSGGAYNEQFF. CDR3 nucleotide sequence: TGTGCCTGGACGAGCGGGGGGGCCTACAATGAGCAGTTCTTC.